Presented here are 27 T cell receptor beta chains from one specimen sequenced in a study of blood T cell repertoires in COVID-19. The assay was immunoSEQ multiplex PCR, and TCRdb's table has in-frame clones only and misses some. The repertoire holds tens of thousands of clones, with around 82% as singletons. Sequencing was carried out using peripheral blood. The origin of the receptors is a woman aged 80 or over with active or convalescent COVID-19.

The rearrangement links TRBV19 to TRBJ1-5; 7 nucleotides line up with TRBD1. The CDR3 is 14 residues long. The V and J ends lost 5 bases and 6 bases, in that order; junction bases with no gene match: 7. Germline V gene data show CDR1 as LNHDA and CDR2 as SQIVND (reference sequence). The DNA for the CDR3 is TGTGCCAGTAGTGTCCCCGGACAGGTTCAGCCCCAGCATTTT. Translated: CASSVPGQVQPQHF.

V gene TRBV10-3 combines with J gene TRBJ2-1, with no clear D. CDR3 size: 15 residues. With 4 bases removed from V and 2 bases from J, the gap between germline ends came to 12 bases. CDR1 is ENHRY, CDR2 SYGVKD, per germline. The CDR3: CAISGSENPYNEQFF. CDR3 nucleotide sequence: TGTGCCATCAGTGGGTCAGAGAACCCCTACAATGAGCAGTTCTTC.

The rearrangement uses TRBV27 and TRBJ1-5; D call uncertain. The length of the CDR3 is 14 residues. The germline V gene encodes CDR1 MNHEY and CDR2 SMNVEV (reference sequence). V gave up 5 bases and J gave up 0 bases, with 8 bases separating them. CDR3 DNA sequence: TGTGCCAGCAGTCCCCGCTATAGCAATCAGCCCCAGCATTTT. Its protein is CASSPRYSNQPQHF.

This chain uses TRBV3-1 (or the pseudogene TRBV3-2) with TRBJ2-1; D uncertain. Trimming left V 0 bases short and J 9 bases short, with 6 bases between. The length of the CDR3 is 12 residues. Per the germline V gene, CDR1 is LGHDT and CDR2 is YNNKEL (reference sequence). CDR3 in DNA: TGTGCCAGCAGCCAAGATAACATTGAGCAGTTCTTC. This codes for CASSQDNIEQFF.

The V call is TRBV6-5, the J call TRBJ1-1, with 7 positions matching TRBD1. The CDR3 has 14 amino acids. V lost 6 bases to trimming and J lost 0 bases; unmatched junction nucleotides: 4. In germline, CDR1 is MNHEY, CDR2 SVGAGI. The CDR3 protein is CASSAGQMNTEAFF. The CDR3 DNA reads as TGTGCCAGCAGCGCGGGACAGATGAACACTGAAGCTTTCTTT.

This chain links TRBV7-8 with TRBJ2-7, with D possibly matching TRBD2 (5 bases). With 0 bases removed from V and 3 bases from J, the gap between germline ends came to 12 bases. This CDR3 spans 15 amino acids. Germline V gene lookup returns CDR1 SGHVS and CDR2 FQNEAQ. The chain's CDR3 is CASSLALGVFYEQYF. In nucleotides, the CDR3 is TGTGCCAGCAGCTTAGCGCTCGGGGTTTTCTACGAGCAGTACTTC.

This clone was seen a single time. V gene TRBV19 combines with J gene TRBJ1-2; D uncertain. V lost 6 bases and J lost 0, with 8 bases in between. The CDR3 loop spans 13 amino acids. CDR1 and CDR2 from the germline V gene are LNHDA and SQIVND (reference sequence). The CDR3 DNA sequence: TGTGCCAGTAGGACAAGCACTAACTATGGCTACACCTTC. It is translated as CASRTSTNYGYTF.

CDR3 DNA sequence: TGTGCCAGCAGTCCAACCCTAGCGGGAGGCGGGGAGCAGTTCTTC. This sequence encodes CASSPTLAGGGEQFF. The genes are TRBV27 and TRBJ2-1; 11 bases line up with TRBD2. Trimming removed 5 bases from V and 10 bases from J; junction bases left unmatched: 10. Germline CDR1 reads MNHEY; CDR2 reads SMNVEV (reference sequence). The CDR3 length is 15 residues.

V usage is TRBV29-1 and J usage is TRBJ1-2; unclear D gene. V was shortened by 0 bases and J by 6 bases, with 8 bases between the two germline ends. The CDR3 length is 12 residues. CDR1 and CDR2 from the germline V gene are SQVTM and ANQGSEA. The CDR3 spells CSVEDRLHGYTF. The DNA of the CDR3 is TGCAGCGTTGAAGACAGGCTCCATGGCTACACCTTC.

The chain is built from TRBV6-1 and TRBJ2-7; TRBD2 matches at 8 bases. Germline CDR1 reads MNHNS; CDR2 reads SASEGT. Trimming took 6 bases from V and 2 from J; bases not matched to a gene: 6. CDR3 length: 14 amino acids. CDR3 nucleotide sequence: TGTGCCAGCAGGCCCGGACTAGCCACCTACGAGCAGTACTTC. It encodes CASRPGLATYEQYF.

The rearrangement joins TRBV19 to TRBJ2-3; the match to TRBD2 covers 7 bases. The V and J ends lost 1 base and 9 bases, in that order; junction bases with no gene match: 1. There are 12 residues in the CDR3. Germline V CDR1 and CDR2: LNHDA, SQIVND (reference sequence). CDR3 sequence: CASSIAGGTQYF. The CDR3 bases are TGTGCCAGTAGTATAGCGGGGGGAACGCAGTATTTT.

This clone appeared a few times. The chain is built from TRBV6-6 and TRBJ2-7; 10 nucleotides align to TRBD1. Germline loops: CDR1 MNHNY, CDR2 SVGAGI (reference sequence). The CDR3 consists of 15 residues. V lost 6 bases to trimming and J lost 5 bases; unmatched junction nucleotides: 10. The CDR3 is CASRGPGQGNHEQYF. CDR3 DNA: TGTGCCAGCAGAGGCCCGGGACAGGGGAACCACGAGCAGTACTTC.

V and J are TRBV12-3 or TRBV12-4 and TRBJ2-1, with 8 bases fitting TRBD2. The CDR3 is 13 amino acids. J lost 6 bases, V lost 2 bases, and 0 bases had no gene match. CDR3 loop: CASSLTSGNEQFF. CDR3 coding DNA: TGTGCCAGCAGTTTAACTAGCGGCAATGAGCAGTTCTTC.

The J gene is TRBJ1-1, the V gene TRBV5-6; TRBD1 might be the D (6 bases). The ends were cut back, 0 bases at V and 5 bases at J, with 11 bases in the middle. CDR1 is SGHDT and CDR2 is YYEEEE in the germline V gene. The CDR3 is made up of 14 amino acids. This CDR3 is CASSLGHDRTEAFF. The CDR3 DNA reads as TGTGCCAGCAGCTTGGGTCATGACAGGACTGAAGCTTTCTTT.

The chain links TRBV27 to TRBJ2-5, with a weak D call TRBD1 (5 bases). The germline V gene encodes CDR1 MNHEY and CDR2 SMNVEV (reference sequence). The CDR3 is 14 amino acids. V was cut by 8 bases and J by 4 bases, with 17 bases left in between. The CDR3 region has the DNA TGTGCCAGCGCCTACCAGGGATTGGGAGAGACCCAGTACTTC. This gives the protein CASAYQGLGETQYF.

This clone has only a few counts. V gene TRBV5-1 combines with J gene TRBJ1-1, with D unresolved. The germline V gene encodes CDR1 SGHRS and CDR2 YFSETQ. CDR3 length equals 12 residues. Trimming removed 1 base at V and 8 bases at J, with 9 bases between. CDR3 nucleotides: TGCGCCAGCAGCTTGTTTGAGGGAGAAGCTTTCTTT. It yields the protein CASSLFEGEAFF.

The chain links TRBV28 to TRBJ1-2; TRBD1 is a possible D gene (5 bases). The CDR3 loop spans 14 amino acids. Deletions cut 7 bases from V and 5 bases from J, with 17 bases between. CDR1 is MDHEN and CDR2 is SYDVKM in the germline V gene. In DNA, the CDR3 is TGTGCCAGCACCCGGACCCAGCCAGGGTATGGCTACACCTTC. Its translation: CASTRTQPGYGYTF.

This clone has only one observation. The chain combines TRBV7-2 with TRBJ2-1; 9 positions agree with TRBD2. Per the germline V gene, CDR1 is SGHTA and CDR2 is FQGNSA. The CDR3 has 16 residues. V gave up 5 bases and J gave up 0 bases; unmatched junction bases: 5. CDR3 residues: CASSVLAGSSYNEQFF. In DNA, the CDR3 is TGTGCCAGCAGCGTACTAGCGGGCAGCTCCTACAATGAGCAGTTCTTC.

CDR3 region: CASSYSRNTEAFF. In DNA form, the CDR3 reads TGTGCCAGCAGTTACTCCAGGAACACTGAAGCTTTCTTT. The rearrangement joins TRBV6-5 to TRBJ1-1; D is undetermined. From germline, CDR1 is MNHEY and CDR2 SVGAGI. Trimming left V 0 bases short and J 1 base short, with 3 bases between. CDR3 length: 13 amino acids.

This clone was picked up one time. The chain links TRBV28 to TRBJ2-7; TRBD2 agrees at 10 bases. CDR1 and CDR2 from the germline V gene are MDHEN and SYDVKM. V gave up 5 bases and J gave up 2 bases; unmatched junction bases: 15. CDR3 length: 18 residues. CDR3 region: CASSPFGGSAGGPYEQYF. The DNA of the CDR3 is TGTGCCAGCAGTCCGTTCGGGGGATCAGCGGGAGGGCCCTACGAGCAGTACTTC.

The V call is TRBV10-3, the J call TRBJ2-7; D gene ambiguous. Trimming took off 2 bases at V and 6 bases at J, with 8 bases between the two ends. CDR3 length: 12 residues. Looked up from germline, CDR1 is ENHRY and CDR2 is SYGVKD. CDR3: CAISEPIGEQYF. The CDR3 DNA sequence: TGTGCCATCAGTGAGCCTATTGGCGAGCAGTACTTC.

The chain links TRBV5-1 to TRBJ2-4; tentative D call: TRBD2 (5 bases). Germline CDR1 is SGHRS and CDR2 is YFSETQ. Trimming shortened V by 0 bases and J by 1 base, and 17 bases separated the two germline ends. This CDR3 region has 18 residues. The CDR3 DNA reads TGCGCCAGCAGCTTGGCCGACTACGGGATCGGGGCCAAAAACATTCAGTACTTC. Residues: CASSLADYGIGAKNIQYF.

The CDR3 reads CASSLRQGRGAFF. The DNA for the CDR3 is TGTGCCAGCAGCTTACGACAGGGGCGGGGAGCTTTCTTT. The chain links TRBV13 to TRBJ1-1; 8 nucleotides align to TRBD1. The V gene end was trimmed by 2 bases and the J gene end by 10 bases; junction bases not matched to a gene: 6. The germline CDR1 and CDR2 sequences are PRHDT and FYEKMQ (reference sequence). This CDR3 is 13 amino acids long.

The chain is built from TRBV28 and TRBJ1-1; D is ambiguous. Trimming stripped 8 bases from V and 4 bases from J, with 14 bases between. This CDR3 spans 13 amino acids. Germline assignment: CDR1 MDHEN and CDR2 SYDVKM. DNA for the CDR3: TGTGCCAGCGCCTATTTGGTTGTCACTGAAGCTTTCTTT. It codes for CASAYLVVTEAFF.

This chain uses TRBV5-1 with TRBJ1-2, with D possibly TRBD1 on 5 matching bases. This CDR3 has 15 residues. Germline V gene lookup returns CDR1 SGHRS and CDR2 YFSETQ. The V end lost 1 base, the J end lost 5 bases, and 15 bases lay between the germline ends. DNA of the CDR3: TGCGCCAGCAGCTTGCAAGGGGATTTGGGGTATGGCTACACCTTC. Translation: CASSLQGDLGYGYTF.

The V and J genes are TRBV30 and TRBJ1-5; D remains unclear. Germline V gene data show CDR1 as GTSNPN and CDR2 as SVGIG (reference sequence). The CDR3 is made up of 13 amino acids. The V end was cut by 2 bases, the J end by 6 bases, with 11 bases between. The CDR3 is CAWSLEVSQPQHF. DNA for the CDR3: TGTGCCTGGAGTCTTGAGGTCTCTCAGCCCCAGCATTTT.

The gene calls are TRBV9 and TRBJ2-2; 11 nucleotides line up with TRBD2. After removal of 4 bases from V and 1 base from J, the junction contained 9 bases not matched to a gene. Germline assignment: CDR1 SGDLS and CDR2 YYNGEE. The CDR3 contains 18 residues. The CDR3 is CASSPRSGTSGNTGELFF. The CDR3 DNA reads TGTGCCAGCAGCCCACGTTCCGGGACTAGCGGGAACACCGGGGAGCTGTTTTTT.